The 12 T cell receptor beta chains below were found in one sample sequenced in a study of T-cell reconstitution after alpha-beta-depleted transplantation in children. The authors prepared the TCRbeta library with unique molecular identifiers. From the PCR reads, TCRdb called clonotypes with MiXCR, one entry per CDR3 protein. The table includes 450,000 to 700,000 distinct CDR3 sequences, over 25% detected once. This material consisted of PBMCs, taken before TCRalphabeta/CD19-depleted stem cell transplant. All receptors come from a boy in the first two years of life with Wiskott-Aldrich syndrome, due to receive a stem cell transplant.

This chain joins TRBV4-2 and TRBJ2-4; 13 bases line up with TRBD2. The CDR3 is made up of 18 amino acids. CDR1 is LGHNA, CDR2 YNFKEQ, per germline. J was trimmed by 2 bases and V by 1 base; bases with no gene match: 5. The CDR3 DNA sequence: TGTGCCAGCAGCCAAGCGCGGACTAGCGGGAGATCCAAAAACATTCAGTACTTC. Translation gives CASSQARTSGRSKNIQYF.

This clonotype appeared a single time. The V and J genes are TRBV5-1 and TRBJ2-1; no definite D call. Germline CDR1 and CDR2: SGHRS and YFSETQ. The CDR3 runs to 15 residues. V gave up 1 base and J gave up 6 bases, with 14 bases separating them. The CDR3 bases are TGCGCCAGCAGCTTGCTCGGGCCTACTTTCAATGAGCAGTTCTTC. Encoded protein: CASSLLGPTFNEQFF. The whole variable domain, filled in from reference TRBV5-1 and TRBJ2-1, reads KAGVTQTPRYLIKTRGQQVTLSCSPISGHRSVSWYQQTPGQGLQFLFEYFSETQRNKGNFPGRFSGRQFSNSRSEMNVSTLELGDSALYLCASSLLGPTFNEQFFGPGTRLTVL.

The rearrangement links TRBV25-1 to TRBJ2-1; 7 nucleotides agree with TRBD2. The CDR3 contains 15 residues. Germline assignment: CDR1 MGHDK and CDR2 SYGVNS. With V trimmed by 4 bases and J by 5 bases, 8 bases remained unmatched. CDR3 in DNA: TGTGCCAGCAGTGGTTGGGTGGGAGGGAACAATGAGCAGTTCTTC. Amino acid sequence: CASSGWVGGNNEQFF. Together with reference TRBV25-1 and TRBJ2-1, the CDR3 gives the full variable domain: EADIYQTPRYLVIGTGKKITLECSQTMGHDKMYWYQQDPGMELHLIHYSYGVNSTEKGDLSSESTVSRIRTEHFPLTLESARPSHTSQYLCASSGWVGGNNEQFFGPGTRLTVL.

The V gene is TRBV5-1, the J gene TRBJ1-1; maybe TRBD1 (5 bases). Germline V gene data show CDR1 as SGHRS and CDR2 as YFSETQ. The CDR3 sequence is 19 residues long. V was trimmed by 4 bases and J by 0 bases, leaving 25 bases between them. CDR3 sequence reads: CASSPSPLHTGDLNTEAFF. For the CDR3, the DNA is TGCGCCAGCAGCCCGTCACCGCTGCATACCGGGGACCTGAACACTGAAGCTTTCTTT.

The table lists this clonotype with a few counts. J is TRBJ1-5 and V is TRBV4-1; maybe TRBD1 (6 bases). The germline gives CDR1 MGHRA, CDR2 YSYEKL. The CDR3 is 15 residues long. Trimming cost V 4 bases and J 5 bases, with 15 bases left between them. CDR3 nucleotides: TGCGCCAGCAGCCGGGAACAGGGTTATCATCAGCCCCAGCATTTT. This codes for CASSREQGYHQPQHF.

The chain recombines TRBV6-1 with TRBJ2-7; 7 positions agree with TRBD1. CDR1 MNHNS and CDR2 SASEGT come from the germline V gene. The CDR3 sequence is 15 residues long. Trimming cost V 6 bases and J 0 bases; bases outside gene matches: 8. CDR3 nucleotides: TGTGCCAGCAGGAAAACAGGGGATAGCTCCTACGAGCAGTACTTC. This codes for CASRKTGDSSYEQYF.

This clonotype was counted a few times. The V call is TRBV29-1, the J call TRBJ2-3; D gene uncertain. Germline CDR1 SQVTM, CDR2 ANQGSEA. Between the trimmed V and J ends, which lost 6 bases and 1 base, there was a span of 5 bases. The CDR3 totals 11 residues. The CDR3 sequence is CSVLRTDTQYF. Here the CDR3 DNA reads TGCAGCGTCCTTCGCACAGATACGCAGTATTTT.

The chain combines TRBV7-8 with TRBJ2-7; 7 bases line up with TRBD2. Germline loops: CDR1 SGHVS, CDR2 FQNEAQ. J was trimmed by 2 bases and V by 2 bases; bases with no gene match: 6. The CDR3 runs to 15 residues. CDR3 in amino acids: CASSLSAREPYEQYF. The CDR3 bases are TGTGCCAGCAGCTTATCGGCGCGGGAGCCCTACGAGCAGTACTTC.

J is TRBJ2-1 and V is TRBV19; 11 bases fit TRBD2. The ends lost 3 bases at V and 6 bases at J; junction bases unmatched: 10. Per germline, CDR1 LNHDA and CDR2 SQIVND (reference sequence). The CDR3 is made up of 17 amino acids. The CDR3 region has the DNA TGTGCCAGTAGTATCGTCCTAGCGGGAGGATCCCTCAATGAGCAGTTCTTC. Translated: CASSIVLAGGSLNEQFF.

The V gene is TRBV5-1, the J gene TRBJ2-2, with D tentatively TRBD1 or TRBD2 (5 bases each). Germline assignment: CDR1 SGHRS and CDR2 YFSETQ. The CDR3 has 16 amino acids. The V end was cut by 3 bases, the J end by 5 bases, with 17 bases between. The chain's CDR3 is CASSSPFWGWTGELFF. The CDR3 DNA sequence: TGCGCCAGCAGCTCCCCCTTCTGGGGGTGGACCGGGGAGCTGTTTTTT.

This chain links TRBV9 with TRBJ2-7; TRBD2 agrees at 9 bases. Trimming cost V 3 bases and J 7 bases; bases outside gene matches: 8. CDR1 is SGDLS and CDR2 is YYNGEE in the germline V gene. The CDR3 is 14 amino acids. CDR3 region: CASSGGRGPHEQYF. The CDR3 nucleotides read TGTGCCAGCAGCGGCGGGAGGGGCCCTCATGAGCAGTACTTC.

The chain links TRBV5-6 to TRBJ2-1; either TRBD1 or TRBD2 may fit D (5 bases each). CDR3 length: 16 residues. Germline loops: CDR1 SGHDT, CDR2 YYEEEE. The ends were cut back, 4 bases at V and 0 bases at J, with 14 bases in the middle. This CDR3 reads CASSGAPGTSYNEQFF. In DNA, the CDR3 is TGTGCCAGCAGCGGGGCCCCGGGGACCTCCTACAATGAGCAGTTCTTC.